This T cell receptor (beta chain) was sequenced during a study of T cell responses to AZD1222 COVID-19 vaccine. Measured with immunoSEQ multiplex PCR; TCRdb has only the in-frame clones, and not every one. The sample gives tens of thousands of clones, 89% of which show up once; about 2% is in the top ten. Deletions cut 5 bases from V and 7 bases from J, with 15 bases between. This CDR3 region has 13 residues. CDR1 MGHDK and CDR2 SYGVNS come from the germline V gene. Study-wide results and limits: White British people made up most donors, females outnumbered males, and clonal diversity was possibly underestimated. Spike-spanning, vaccine-associated CD4 TCRs were dominant at 160-218 and 743-854.

Comments on this clone: What it recognizes is unknown.

V is TRBV25-1 and J is TRBJ2-7, with unresolved D. The source material was peripheral blood, sampled on day 0 of AZD1222 vaccination. The clonotype was recovered from an adult in good health. The CDR3 protein is CASSFSTVGEQYF. Written as DNA, the CDR3 is TGTGCCAGCAGTTTTTCGACCGTGGGAGAGCAGTACTTC.